Listed below are T cell receptor beta chains from one sample, sequenced in a study of OX40 agonist ivuxolimab in advanced cancers. Profiling relied on immunoSEQ multiplex PCR, and the TCRdb table lists in-frame clones only, not all of them. Of 55,000 to 80,000 clones listed, about nine tenths were seen once; the top ten hold 1.3%. Sequenced here: CD4+ or CD8+ T cells sorted from blood, sampled in a trial of the OX40 agonist ivuxolimab. The receptors come from an adult with an advanced solid tumor such as melanoma, head and neck, liver or kidney cancer. Both conserved end residues are part of each CDR3. The order of the fields is D gene, clone size, J gene, V gene, CDR3 protein, CDR3 DNA. D genes are given only for firm matches. Clone size is given for some rows only: seen once, a few or many times, or a class if the clone is expanded.

.,.,TRBJ2-1,TRBV27,CASSLRWDTYNEQFF,TGTGCCAGCAGTTTAAGGTGGGACACCTACAATGAGCAGTTCTTC
TRBD1,.,TRBJ2-7,TRBV5-8,CASSLAGGTRYEQYF,TGTGCCAGCAGCTTGGCAGGGGGCACACGCTACGAGCAGTACTTC
.,.,TRBJ2-6,TRBV30,CAWGRGANVLTF,TGTGCCTGGGGTCGTGGGGCCAACGTCCTGACTTTC
.,.,TRBJ1-3,TRBV25-1,CASSVTASGNTIYF,TGTGCCAGCAGTGTAACAGCCTCTGGAAACACCATATATTTT
.,.,TRBJ1-4,TRBV19,CASSIVLNEKLFF,TGTGCCAGTAGTATTGTCCTGAATGAAAAACTGTTTTTT
.,.,TRBJ1-2,TRBV5-1,CASSLGNYGYTF,TGCGCCAGCAGCCTAGGGAACTATGGCTACACCTTC
.,.,TRBJ1-4,TRBV12-1,CASSLRGVRNEKLFF,TGTGCCAGCAGCCTCCGTGGAGTCAGAAATGAAAAACTGTTTTTT
.,.,TRBJ2-4,TRBV10-2,CATKGGEDIQYF,TGCGCCACTAAGGGGGGGGAGGACATTCAGTACTTC
TRBD1,.,TRBJ2-5,TRBV4-1,CASSQDSVTGEYATQYF,TGCGCCAGCAGCCAAGATTCCGTGACAGGGGAATATGCGACCCAGTACTTC
.,.,TRBJ1-6,TRBV30,CAWRQYSVNSPLHF,TGTGCCTGGAGACAATACAGTGTAAATTCACCCCTCCACTTT
.,.,TRBJ2-1,TRBV7-3,CASSFGFEQFF,TGTGCCAGCAGCTTTGGATTTGAGCAGTTCTTC
.,few,TRBJ2-3,TRBV6-1,CASSEGARTDTQYF,TGTGCCAGCAGTGAAGGGGCTAGAACAGATACGCAGTATTTT
.,.,TRBJ2-3,TRBV18,CASSPPGGDTQYF,TGTGCCAGCTCACCACCGGGGGGCGATACGCAGTATTTT
.,few,TRBJ1-3,TRBV6-1,CASIRHNSGNTIYF,TGTGCCAGCATTAGGCACAACTCTGGAAACACCATATATTTT
TRBD2,once,TRBJ2-3,TRBV11-2,CASSLVGLAGRTDTQYF,TGTGCCAGCAGCTTAGTTGGGCTAGCGGGGCGCACAGATACGCAGTATTTT
.,.,TRBJ2-5,TRBV29-1,CSVREYQETQYF,TGCAGCGTTCGGGAATACCAAGAGACCCAGTACTTC
.,.,TRBJ1-5,TRBV9,CASSVEESGSPQHF,TGTGCCAGCAGCGTAGAAGAGAGCGGCAGCCCCCAGCATTTT
.,.,TRBJ1-1,TRBV29-1,CSVRQLGTEAFF,TGCAGCGTTAGACAGTTGGGCACTGAAGCTTTCTTT
.,.,TRBJ2-5,TRBV6-1,CASSLRYQETQYF,TGTGCCAGCAGTTTGCGGTACCAAGAGACCCAGTACTTC
.,.,TRBJ1-1,TRBV13,CASRSEGEEGEAFF,TGTGCCAGCAGGTCCGAGGGGGAGGAGGGTGAAGCTTTCTTT
.,.,TRBJ1-5,TRBV7-2,CASSPLFGPQHF,TGTGCCAGCAGCCCCCTCTTTGGGCCCCAGCATTTT
TRBD2,.,TRBJ2-3,TRBV9,CASSRLAGSTDTQYF,TGTGCCAGCAGTCGACTAGCGGGGAGCACAGATACGCAGTATTTT
TRBD2,.,TRBJ2-2,TRBV18,CASSLRGTSGTGELFF,TGTGCCAGCTCACTTCGTGGGACTAGCGGGACCGGGGAGCTGTTTTTT
TRBD2,.,TRBJ2-5,TRBV7-2,CASSIESGGGETQYF,TGTGCCAGCAGCATAGAGTCGGGGGGAGGAGAGACCCAGTACTTC
.,.,TRBJ1-5,TRBV7-8,CASSLVTGWSQPQHF,TGTGCCAGCAGCTTAGTGACAGGATGGAGCCAGCCCCAGCATTTT
.,.,TRBJ1-2,TRBV28,CASRGAENGYTF,TGTGCCAGCCGGGGGGCCGAGAATGGCTACACCTTC
TRBD2,.,TRBJ2-3,TRBV29-1,CSVGALGAGGTDTQYF,TGCAGCGTTGGTGCCTTGGGCGCGGGGGGCACAGATACGCAGTATTTT
.,.,TRBJ1-1,TRBV2,CASSRTKNTEAFF,TGTGCCAGCAGCCGAACAAAGAACACTGAAGCTTTCTTT
.,.,TRBJ2-2,TRBV6-5,CASSSPAENTGELFF,TGTGCCAGCAGTTCTCCGGCAGAGAACACCGGGGAGCTGTTTTTT
.,.,TRBJ1-1,TRBV5-1,CASSQGGQQGTEAFF,TGCGCCAGCAGCCAAGGAGGACAGCAGGGCACTGAAGCTTTCTTT
.,.,TRBJ2-4,TRBV11-2,CASSLGTAKNIQYF,TGTGCCAGCAGCTTAGGGACAGCCAAAAACATTCAGTACTTC
.,.,TRBJ1-5,TRBV30,CAWSVKVSQPQHF,TGTGCCTGGAGTGTAAAGGTGAGCCAGCCCCAGCATTTT
.,.,TRBJ1-4,TRBV5-1,CASSLGWTAANEKLFF,TGCGCCAGCAGCTTGGGATGGACGGCGGCTAATGAAAAACTGTTTTTT
.,many,TRBJ2-7,TRBV30,CAWSVLRTKIAYEQYF,TGTGCCTGGAGTGTACTTCGGACTAAAATTGCCTACGAGCAGTACTTC
.,.,TRBJ2-5,TRBV2,CASSRGGRGQYF,TGTGCCAGCAGTAGGGGAGGCAGGGGCCAGTACTTC
TRBD1,.,TRBJ1-1,TRBV30,CAWGQGATTEAFF,TGTGCCTGGGGACAGGGGGCGACCACTGAAGCTTTCTTT